The clone carrying this TCR beta chain was detected only a few times. The target antigen is unknown. The sample is drawn from a study of beta chain features in type 1 diabetes. Expressed TCRB transcripts were sequenced, since all the RNA that had been isolated was reverse transcribed. The repertoire was sequenced with immunoSEQ multiplex PCR; TCRdb's copy has only in-frame clones and lacks some. The sample holds more than 250,000 clones, over 14% seen once. Study-level points and caveats: Shorter TCRB CDR3s, moderately but significantly so, marked every one of the four CD4+ subsets in Type 1 diabetes patients.

The sequence derives from a man in his late teens or twenties with type 1 diabetes. The specimen was naive CD4+ T cells from blood.

The DNA for the CDR3 is TGTGCCAGCAGTTACTCAAGTGGACAGGCTACCTACGAGCAGTACTTC. Translated: CASSYSSGQATYEQYF. This chain connects TRBV6-5 to TRBJ2-7; 7 bases agree with TRBD1. CDR3 length: 16 amino acids. The trim removed 0 bases at V and 2 bases at J, leaving 7 bases unmatched. Germline values: CDR1 MNHEY, CDR2 SVGAGI.